Following are 22 T cell receptor beta chains from one sample sequenced in a study of blood T cells in healthy people across ages. The authors ran a second PCR of about 7 to 11 cycles using a sample-barcoded 5' primer and a J-beta primer mix. MiXCR was run by TCRdb on the 5' RACE reads, yielding one entry per CDR3 protein. The sample has 790,000 or so distinct CDR3 sequences; more than 55% are singletons. Specimen: blood. The receptors derive from a man in his forties or fifties in good health.

This rearrangement joins TRBV14 to TRBJ2-5; tentatively, D is TRBD1 or TRBD2 (5 bases each). V lost 4 bases and J 2 bases, leaving 17 bases between the germline ends. The CDR3 loop spans 16 amino acids. Germline values: CDR1 SGHDN, CDR2 FVKESK. Written as DNA, the CDR3 is TGTGCCAGCAGCCGAGGGATCAGGGTAATACAAGAGACCCAGTACTTC. Amino acids: CASSRGIRVIQETQYF. The full variable domain, with the rest looked up from reference TRBV14 and TRBJ2-5, is EAGVTQFPSHSVIEKGQTVTLRCDPISGHDNLYWYRRVMGKEIKFLLHFVKESKQDESGMPNNRFLAERTGGTYSTLKVQPAELEDSGVYFCASSRGIRVIQETQYFGPGTRLLVL.

The V and J genes are TRBV20-1 and TRBJ1-2, with 9 bases that match TRBD1. Germline V gene data show CDR1 as DFQATT and CDR2 as SNEGSKA (reference sequence). J lost 1 base, V lost 3 bases, and 0 bases had no gene match. The CDR3 runs to 13 residues. In DNA, the CDR3 is TGCAGTGCTAGGGACAGGGGTAACTATGGCTACACCTTC. As protein: CSARDRGNYGYTF.

The chain is built from TRBV6-2 or TRBV6-3 and TRBJ2-3; 10 positions agree with TRBD2. Germline CDR1 reads MNHEY; CDR2 reads SVGEGT. Losses at the gene ends were 2 bases for V and 0 bases for J; bases not matched to a gene: 11. CDR3 length: 19 amino acids. Here the CDR3 DNA reads TGTGCCAGCAGTTACGATTCCCCTAGCGGGAGAGCGAGCACAGATACGCAGTATTTT. Its protein product is CASSYDSPSGRASTDTQYF.

The chain uses TRBV6-2 or TRBV6-3 and TRBJ1-5, with D perhaps TRBD1 (5 bases). The CDR3 length is 16 residues. Germline CDR1 reads MNHEY; CDR2 reads SVGEGT. Deletions cut 0 bases from V and 6 bases from J, with 15 bases between. The DNA for the CDR3 is TGTGCCAGCAGTTACTCGGTGGGGATCGGGGCTCAGCCCCAGCATTTT. Encoded protein: CASSYSVGIGAQPQHF.

The CDR3 spells CASSQQASGSFTDTQYF. CDR3 bases: TGTGCCAGCAGCCAACAGGCTAGCGGCTCTTTCACAGATACGCAGTATTTT. V usage is TRBV4-2 and J usage is TRBJ2-3; 7 bases fit TRBD2. The ends lost 2 bases at V and 2 bases at J; junction bases unmatched: 10. The CDR3 covers 17 residues. Germline V lookup: CDR1 LGHNA, CDR2 YNFKEQ.

The chain is built from TRBV9 and TRBJ2-5; no firm D call. This CDR3 comprises 12 residues. Per the germline V gene, CDR1 is SGDLS and CDR2 is YYNGEE. Trimming left V 3 bases short and J 5 bases short, with 8 bases between. Written as DNA, the CDR3 is TGTGCCAGCAGCGGAACAAGGGAGACCCAGTACTTC. Its translation is CASSGTRETQYF. Combining the CDR3 with reference TRBV9 and TRBJ2-5 gives the whole variable domain DSGVTQTPKHLITATGQRVTLRCSPRSGDLSVYWYQQSLDQGLQFLIQYYNGEERAKGNILERFSAQQFPDLHSELNLSSLELGDSALYFCASSGTRETQYFGPGTRLLVL.

The rearrangement joins TRBV5-6 to TRBJ2-7, with D unclear. With 1 base removed from V and 0 bases from J, the gap between germline ends came to 11 bases. Germline loops: CDR1 SGHDT, CDR2 YYEEEE. This CDR3 has 15 amino acids. The CDR3 region has the DNA TGTGCCAGCAGCTTGATTGGTGTTAACTCCTACGAGCAGTACTTC. This codes for CASSLIGVNSYEQYF.

This CDR3 reads CSAYTTQLSNGELFF. The CDR3 nucleotides read TGCAGTGCTTACACTACACAGTTATCGAACGGGGAGCTGTTTTTT. This sequence joins TRBV20-1 and TRBJ2-2, with no clear D. Between the trimmed V and J ends, which lost 5 bases and 7 bases, there was a span of 20 bases. There are 15 residues in the CDR3. CDR1 DFQATT and CDR2 SNEGSKA come from the germline V gene (reference sequence).

The chain couples TRBV7-2 to TRBJ2-7; TRBD2 matches at 10 bases. The germline V gene encodes CDR1 SGHTA and CDR2 FQGNSA. The CDR3 length is 20 residues. Trimming at V came to 2 bases and at J to 3 bases, leaving 19 bases not matched to a gene. CDR3 nucleotide sequence: TGTGCCAGCAGCTTAAACGTATCAGCGGGGGGGGAGTCGCCCCACTACGAGCAGTACTTC. Amino acid sequence: CASSLNVSAGGESPHYEQYF.

DNA of the CDR3: TGCAGTGCTAGCTCCGGGACAGGGGCGTCCGGCATTCAGTACTTC. It is translated as CSASSGTGASGIQYF. This chain uses TRBV20-1 with TRBJ2-4; 10 bases agree with TRBD1. V was clipped by 3 bases and J by 9 bases; unmatched bases: 11. The CDR3 is 15 residues long. Germline V gene data show CDR1 as DFQATT and CDR2 as SNEGSKA (reference sequence).

This chain uses TRBV5-1 with TRBJ2-1, with a tentative D call TRBD1 (6 bases). Trimming removed 4 bases from V and 13 bases from J, with 18 bases in between. Germline V gives CDR1 SGHRS, CDR2 YFSETQ. The CDR3 extends over 13 amino acids. The CDR3 here is CASSRQDTRRQFF. CDR3 coding DNA: TGCGCCAGCAGCAGACAGGACACCCGACGTCAGTTCTTC.

The chain employs TRBV6-6 and TRBJ2-3; 11 bases match TRBD2. The V gene's germline CDR1 is MNHNY and CDR2 SVGAGI (reference sequence). The ends lost 0 bases at V and 10 bases at J; junction bases unmatched: 9. CDR3 size: 16 residues. CDR3 in DNA: TGTGCCAGCAGTTACTCTTCGGGTAGCGGGAGGGGGTCGCAGTATTTT. Translated: CASSYSSGSGRGSQYF.

The rearrangement links TRBV14 to TRBJ1-1; D remains unclear. V dropped 1 base and J dropped 2 bases, with 11 bases sitting between them. Germline V lookup: CDR1 SGHDN, CDR2 FVKESK. CDR3 length: 15 residues. The CDR3 DNA sequence: TGTGCCAGCAGCCAAGTAACAACAATTAACACTGAAGCTTTCTTT. Translation gives CASSQVTTINTEAFF.

The chain carries TRBV18 and TRBJ1-2; unclear D gene. Per germline, CDR1 KGHSH and CDR2 LQKENI. The CDR3 runs to 16 residues. The V end lost 3 bases, the J end lost 4 bases, and 18 bases lay between the germline ends. DNA for the CDR3: TGTGCCAGCTCACCTCCGGAGATCCCGGGATTCTATGGCTACACCTTC. This encodes CASSPPEIPGFYGYTF.

This chain uses TRBV7-2 with TRBJ2-1; 8 nucleotides match TRBD2. Germline assignment: CDR1 SGHTA and CDR2 FQGNSA. This CDR3 has 16 amino acids. V was pared by 5 bases and J by 7 bases, with 13 bases of the junction left unmatched. The CDR3 region is CASSLRAAGGWNEQFF. The CDR3 region has the DNA TGTGCCAGCAGCCTTCGTGCGGCGGGGGGATGGAATGAGCAGTTCTTC.

The CDR3 sequence is CAVGGSSYEQYF. DNA of the CDR3: TGTGCCGTGGGCGGGAGCTCCTACGAGCAGTACTTC. The V and J genes are TRBV28 and TRBJ2-7; 7 positions match TRBD2. CDR1 and CDR2 (germline): MDHEN, SYDVKM. J gave up 0 bases and V 11 bases, and 4 bases lay outside the gene matches. The CDR3 runs to 12 residues.

This clonotype was seen more than once but under ten times. The chain is built from TRBV25-1 and TRBJ2-7; a weak D match, TRBD1 (7 bases). V dropped 4 bases and J dropped 3 bases, with 13 bases sitting between them. This CDR3 comprises 14 residues. Per germline, CDR1 MGHDK and CDR2 SYGVNS. The CDR3 loop reads CASSAQGRNYEQYF. The CDR3 region has the DNA TGTGCCAGCAGTGCACAGGGGAGGAACTACGAGCAGTACTTC.

This clonotype occurred once. The rearrangement links TRBV29-1 to TRBJ1-1; 9 positions match TRBD1. The CDR3 is made up of 13 amino acids. CDR1 and CDR2 (germline): SQVTM, ANQGSEA. With 5 bases clipped from V and 5 bases from J, the junction kept 6 bases outside the gene matches. DNA for the CDR3: TGCAGCGTTCCGGGACAGGGTCGTACTGAAGCTTTCTTT. Amino acid sequence: CSVPGQGRTEAFF.

The chain joins TRBV6-5 to TRBJ2-6; TRBD2 might be the D (5 bases). From germline, CDR1 is MNHEY and CDR2 SVGAGI. CDR3 length: 19 amino acids. The V end lost 2 bases, the J end lost 4 bases, and 21 bases lay between the germline ends. The CDR3 reads CASSYIHRRISGGANVLTF. In nucleotides, the CDR3 is TGTGCCAGCAGTTACATTCATCGGCGGATCAGCGGAGGGGCCAACGTCCTGACTTTC.

This clonotype was counted a few times. The chain has TRBV18 and TRBJ2-5; D perhaps matches TRBD2 (6 bases). The V gene lost 1 base and the J gene lost 5 bases, with 8 bases spanning the gap. This CDR3 comprises 13 residues. Per the germline V gene, CDR1 is KGHSH and CDR2 is LQKENI. The CDR3 is CASSPRRDETQYF. The DNA of the CDR3 is TGTGCCAGCTCACCACGGAGGGACGAGACCCAGTACTTC.

This sequence joins TRBV2 and TRBJ2-7, with D uncertain. Germline V gene lookup returns CDR1 SNHLY and CDR2 FYNNEI. V lost 6 bases to trimming and J lost 1 base, with 7 bases between them. This CDR3 contains 12 residues. The CDR3 nucleotides read TGTGCCAGCAGGACATTATCCTACGAGCAGTACTTC. Translated, it gives CASRTLSYEQYF.

In regard to this clonotype: A read error may account for a junction end that differs from germline. The chain carries TRBV7-7 and TRBJ2-1; TRBD2 might be the D (5 bases). Looked up from germline, CDR1 is SSHAT and CDR2 is FNYEAQ (reference sequence). The length of the CDR3 is 14 residues. The CDR3 spells CASSLSLLGSEQFF. The CDR3 coding sequence is TGTGCTAGCAGCTTGAGCCTACTAGGTTCTGAGCAGTTCTTC.